Below are 19 T cell receptor beta chains sequenced from a single sample in a study of T cell responses to AZD1222 COVID-19 vaccine. Measured with immunoSEQ multiplex PCR; TCRdb has only the in-frame clones, and not every one. The sample includes about 140,000 clones, 70% to 90% of them seen just once. The sample consisted of peripheral blood, taken 28 days after the second AZD1222 dose. These receptors came from an adult who received the AZD1222 COVID-19 vaccine.

This chain uses TRBV4-1 with TRBJ2-7; TRBD2 aligns across 13 bases. Germline CDR1 and CDR2: MGHRA and YSYEKL. V gave up 4 bases and J gave up 2 bases; unmatched junction bases: 5. This CDR3 has 16 amino acids. CDR3 sequence: CASSLMTSGGTYEQYF. In nucleotides, the CDR3 is TGCGCCAGCAGCCTAATGACTAGCGGGGGGACCTACGAGCAGTACTTC.

This chain uses TRBV2 with TRBJ1-5; a possible D gene is TRBD1 (6 bases). Germline V gene data show CDR1 as SNHLY and CDR2 as FYNNEI. CDR3 length equals 13 residues. The V end lost 6 bases, the J end lost 3 bases, and 9 bases lay between the germline ends. The CDR3 DNA is TGTGCCAGCAGCCGGGACACCAATCAGCCCCAGCATTTT. Amino acids: CASSRDTNQPQHF.

The chain couples TRBV2 to TRBJ2-2; possible D gene TRBD1, 6 bases. The CDR3 is 13 amino acids. Germline lookup yields CDR1 SNHLY and CDR2 FYNNEI. Between the trimmed V and J ends, which lost 7 bases and 6 bases, there was a span of 12 bases. As DNA, the CDR3 is TGTGCCAGCAATCGAGGGGGTCCCGGGGAGCTGTTTTTT. Its translation: CASNRGGPGELFF.

The chain links TRBV7-2 to TRBJ1-4, with 9 nucleotides matching TRBD1. This CDR3 has 15 residues. Trimming at V came to 5 bases and at J to 7 bases, leaving 8 bases not matched to a gene. Germline lookup yields CDR1 SGHTA and CDR2 FQGNSA. The CDR3, as DNA: TGTGCCAGCAGCCTGGGACAGGGAATGGGTGAAAAACTGTTTTTT. The encoded protein is CASSLGQGMGEKLFF.

This clone has only one observation. The chain is built from TRBV18 and TRBJ1-3; TRBD1 agrees at 7 bases. Germline assignment: CDR1 KGHSH and CDR2 LQKENI. The J segment lost 0 bases and the V segment lost 1 base, leaving 3 bases of the junction unmatched. The length of the CDR3 is 16 residues. The CDR3 DNA reads TGTGCCAGCTCACCACTAGGGACAGCCTCTGGAAACACCATATATTTT. Translating it yields CASSPLGTASGNTIYF.

The genes are TRBV2 and TRBJ1-5; possibly TRBD1 for D (6 bases). This CDR3 is 15 amino acids long. Trimming pared 3 bases from V and 6 bases from J, leaving 15 bases between. The germline V gene encodes CDR1 SNHLY and CDR2 FYNNEI. The CDR3 protein is CASSEGIGGGQPQHF. The CDR3 DNA reads TGTGCCAGCAGTGAGGGGATCGGGGGCGGTCAGCCCCAGCATTTT.

This chain links TRBV12-3 or TRBV12-4 with TRBJ1-2, with TRBD1 matching over 8 bases. The CDR3 covers 13 residues. With V trimmed by 5 bases and J by 7 bases, 6 bases remained unmatched. The CDR3 DNA reads as TGTGCCAGCAGTCCGGGACAGGCTCTTGGCTACACCTTC. Translating gives CASSPGQALGYTF.

V is TRBV9 and J is TRBJ1-3, with unresolved D. The CDR3 extends over 17 amino acids. V lost 0 bases, J lost 0 bases, and 13 bases lay in between. The germline gives CDR1 SGDLS, CDR2 YYNGEE. Here the CDR3 reads CASSVAPHGSSGNTIYF. The CDR3 DNA is TGTGCCAGCAGCGTAGCCCCGCACGGGAGCTCTGGAAACACCATATATTTT.

CDR3 protein: CASSYNQMADTQYF. For the CDR3, the DNA is TGTGCCAGCAGTTATAACCAGATGGCAGATACGCAGTATTTT. The gene calls are TRBV28 and TRBJ2-3; D is ambiguous. The CDR3 is 14 amino acids. The germline V gene has CDR1 MDHEN and CDR2 SYDVKM. Trimming took off 4 bases at V and 4 bases at J, with 12 bases between the two ends.

The chain is built from TRBV5-1 and TRBJ2-7, with 10 bases matching TRBD2. The J segment lost 4 bases and the V segment lost 4 bases, leaving 8 bases of the junction unmatched. This CDR3 is built from 15 residues. Germline assignment: CDR1 SGHRS and CDR2 YFSETQ. Here the CDR3 DNA reads TGCGCCAGCAGCGACCCCCAAGCGGGAGGGTACGAGCAGTACTTC. Protein sequence: CASSDPQAGGYEQYF.

This chain joins TRBV20-1 and TRBJ1-1; D is uncertain. The germline CDR1 and CDR2 sequences are DFQATT and SNEGSKA (reference sequence). The CDR3 has 11 residues. CDR3 DNA: TGCGGGAAGTGGGGGAACACTGAAGCTTTCTTT. Its protein is CGKWGNTEAFF.

The V call is TRBV29-1, the J call TRBJ1-1; unclear D gene. Trimming took off 6 bases at V and 1 base at J, with 12 bases between the two ends. The CDR3 is 13 residues long. The germline CDR1 and CDR2 sequences are SQVTM and ANQGSEA. CDR3 sequence: CSVKVESNTEAFF. CDR3 sequence (DNA): TGCAGCGTCAAGGTTGAATCGAACACTGAAGCTTTCTTT.

The V call is TRBV9, the J call TRBJ1-4; the D is unclear. The CDR3 totals 13 residues. CDR1 and CDR2 from the germline V gene are SGDLS and YYNGEE. The V gene lost 3 bases and the J gene lost 3 bases, with 6 bases spanning the gap. The CDR3 sequence: CASSEDANEKLFF. The CDR3 DNA follows: TGTGCCAGCAGCGAGGACGCTAATGAAAAACTGTTTTTT.

The J gene is TRBJ1-1, the V gene TRBV30, with 10 bases identical to TRBD1. This CDR3 has 13 amino acids. From germline, CDR1 is GTSNPN and CDR2 SVGIG (reference sequence). Unmatched junction bases numbered 8, after V lost 2 bases and J lost 11 bases. CDR3 DNA: TGTGCCTGGAGTCGGGGACAGGGGAGTAGGGCTTTCTTT. Translating it yields CAWSRGQGSRAFF.

V gene TRBV28 combines with J gene TRBJ1-1, with D perhaps TRBD1 (5 bases). Germline V gives CDR1 MDHEN, CDR2 SYDVKM. The length of the CDR3 is 13 residues. Trimming removed 8 bases from V and 3 bases from J, with 13 bases in between. The CDR3 region is CASGSGGDTEAFF. Written as DNA, the CDR3 is TGTGCCAGCGGCTCGGGGGGGGACACTGAAGCTTTCTTT.

This clone was detected a few times. The chain links TRBV28 to TRBJ2-3; D is uncertain. Germline-derived CDR1 and CDR2 are MDHEN and SYDVKM. The V gene lost 6 bases and the J gene lost 6 bases, with 16 bases spanning the gap. The CDR3 loop spans 14 amino acids. The CDR3 protein is CASRSGPEEDTQYF. DNA for the CDR3: TGTGCCAGCAGGTCCGGGCCAGAAGAGGATACGCAGTATTTT.

CDR3 loop: CASSQDRGDQPQHF. In DNA, the CDR3 is TGTGCCAGCAGCCAGGACAGGGGTGATCAGCCCCAGCATTTT. The V and J genes are TRBV5-4 and TRBJ1-5; TRBD1 matches 9 bases. The CDR3 runs 14 residues. Trimming cost V 4 bases and J 5 bases; bases outside gene matches: 4. Germline CDR1 is SGHNT and CDR2 is YYREEE (reference sequence).

This clone was observed once. The CDR3 protein is CASTLSLSGEQETQYF. CDR3 coding DNA: TGTGCCAGCACCCTCAGCCTATCAGGCGAACAAGAGACCCAGTACTTC. This chain connects TRBV6-6 to TRBJ2-5; D is uncertain. The length of the CDR3 is 16 residues. Trimming cost V 7 bases and J 2 bases, with 20 bases left between them. Germline V gives CDR1 MNHNY, CDR2 SVGAGI (reference sequence).

The CDR3, as DNA: TGTGCCAGCAGCTCCGGGACCAGTCATTCACCCCTCCACTTT. This translates into CASSSGTSHSPLHF. This sequence joins TRBV28 and TRBJ1-6, with a tentative D call TRBD1 (5 bases). CDR3 length equals 14 residues. Germline CDR1 is MDHEN and CDR2 is SYDVKM. Trimming pared 6 bases from V and 8 bases from J, leaving 14 bases between.